Below are 29 T cell receptor beta chains sequenced from a single sample in a study of human T cells and chemical hapten exposure. TCRdb recomputed calls from the RACE reads with MiXCR, one row per CDR3 protein. The table shows about 360,000 distinct CDR3 sequences, with approximately 6.3% occurring only once. Time point defined: patch test 1, 2 weeks after DPC sensitization. Treatment noted: therapeutic diphenylcyclopropenone sensitization with weekly scalp DPC. The sequenced sample was whole blood, obtained in connection with sensitization to the hapten diphenylcyclopropenone (DPC). These receptors were taken from a woman aged 18-35 years with alopecia areata. Some clones in this sample may be carry-over from other donors' samples.

V gene TRBV12-3 or TRBV12-4 combines with J gene TRBJ2-1; 8 positions agree with TRBD1. The V segment lost 2 bases and the J segment 7 bases; nucleotides outside the gene matches: 7. This CDR3 has 15 amino acids. CDR3 region: CASSLMQGAGNEQFF. The CDR3 nucleotides read TGTGCCAGCAGTTTAATGCAGGGGGCAGGGAATGAGCAGTTCTTC.

In this sample, this clonotype turned up a few times. V and J are TRBV27 and TRBJ2-7; the D is unclear. The germline CDR1 and CDR2 sequences are MNHEY and SMNVEV (reference sequence). The length of the CDR3 is 13 residues. V shed 5 bases and J shed 3 bases, with 11 bases lying between them. The CDR3 DNA reads as TGTGCCAGCAGTCCCCGCGCCAACTACGAGCAGTACTTC. Its protein is CASSPRANYEQYF.

This clonotype was seen more than once but under ten times. The chain links TRBV27 to TRBJ1-4, with D possibly matching TRBD1 (6 bases). The germline V and J ends were trimmed by 6 bases and 8 bases, with 16 bases remaining between them. Germline CDR1 reads MNHEY; CDR2 reads SMNVEV (reference sequence). The CDR3 consists of 14 residues. CDR3 DNA sequence: TGTGCCAGCAGCCCCTCAGGGGAGCGGGAAAAACTGTTTTTT. It encodes CASSPSGEREKLFF.

There are a few counts of this clonotype. Written as DNA, the CDR3 is TGTGCCATCAGTGAGGTCTCTGGAAACACCATATATTTT. It specifies CAISEVSGNTIYF. This chain connects TRBV10-3 to TRBJ1-3; no definite D call. Germline CDR1 is ENHRY and CDR2 is SYGVKD. The CDR3 extends over 13 amino acids. Trimming took off 2 bases at V and 0 bases at J, with 2 bases between the two ends.

This clonotype was detected ten times or more. This chain connects TRBV20-1 to TRBJ1-5; D is perhaps TRBD1 (5 bases). Germline loops: CDR1 DFQATT, CDR2 SNEGSKA (reference sequence). The CDR3 spans 14 residues. Trimming cost V 1 base and J 5 bases, with 12 bases left between them. CDR3 sequence reads: CSARADVRDQPQHF. The CDR3 nucleotides are TGCAGTGCTAGAGCGGATGTCAGGGATCAGCCCCAGCATTTT.

The rearrangement uses TRBV20-1 and TRBJ1-3; D might be TRBD1 (5 bases). CDR1 is DFQATT, CDR2 SNEGSKA, per germline (reference sequence). The CDR3 contains 16 residues. V was cut by 5 bases and J by 7 bases, with 24 bases left in between. In nucleotides, the CDR3 is TGCAGTGCTGAAGGGACCATTGGCAGGGAGCACAACACCATATATTTT. It translates to CSAEGTIGREHNTIYF.

The chain couples TRBV24-1 to TRBJ2-2; D call uncertain. CDR1 and CDR2 (germline): KGHDR, SFDVKD. The CDR3 extends over 12 amino acids. Trimming stripped 6 bases from V and 7 bases from J, with 8 bases between. CDR3 bases: TGTGCCACCAGTAAGGGTAGCGGGGAGCTGTTTTTT. Translated, it gives CATSKGSGELFF.

This clonotype came up a few times. This sequence joins TRBV6-6 and TRBJ2-7; 7 bases map to TRBD1. This CDR3 spans 16 amino acids. The ends lost 5 bases at V and 7 bases at J; junction bases unmatched: 17. Germline assignment: CDR1 MNHNY and CDR2 SVGAGI (reference sequence). CDR3 DNA sequence: TGTGCCAGCAGTAACAGGTACGACAGGGTCTTGCGGGAGCAGTACTTC. It translates to CASSNRYDRVLREQYF.

This rearrangement joins TRBV10-3 to TRBJ2-3; D remains ambiguous. The V end was cut by 4 bases, the J end by 1 base, with 9 bases between. From germline, CDR1 is ENHRY and CDR2 SYGVKD. This CDR3 region has 14 residues. The CDR3 protein is CAISAGSRTDTQYF. The CDR3 bases are TGTGCCATCAGTGCGGGCAGTCGCACAGATACGCAGTATTTT.

The genes are TRBV5-1 and TRBJ2-7, with TRBD1 matching 7 bases. The CDR3 covers 14 residues. Per germline, CDR1 SGHRS and CDR2 YFSETQ. Trimming removed 4 bases from V and 0 bases from J; junction bases left unmatched: 4. CDR3 sequence: CASSRRDSSYEQYF. The CDR3 DNA reads TGCGCCAGCAGCCGCAGGGACAGCTCCTACGAGCAGTACTTC.

This clonotype was picked up many times. The chain joins TRBV6-6 to TRBJ1-2, with 10 bases aligning to TRBD1. Germline lookup yields CDR1 MNHNY and CDR2 SVGAGI (reference sequence). The CDR3 loop spans 16 amino acids. Trimming at V came to 6 bases and at J to 3 bases, leaving 10 bases not matched to a gene. The CDR3 region has the DNA TGTGCCAGCAGCCCCCTCTTGACAGGGGGCGACTATGGCTACACCTTC. It translates to CASSPLLTGGDYGYTF.

This clonotype was observed many times. The chain links TRBV20-1 to TRBJ1-1, with a weak D call TRBD1 (5 bases). CDR3 length equals 13 residues. Per germline, CDR1 DFQATT and CDR2 SNEGSKA (reference sequence). The V gene lost 3 bases and the J gene lost 2 bases, with 10 bases spanning the gap. In DNA, the CDR3 is TGCAGTGCTAGGGGACTGGGAAACACTGAAGCTTTCTTT. Residues: CSARGLGNTEAFF.

A few counts support this clonotype. The chain has TRBV7-8 and TRBJ1-2, with D possibly matching TRBD1 (5 bases). The germline CDR1 and CDR2 sequences are SGHVS and FQNEAQ. Trimming pared 1 base from V and 2 bases from J, leaving 11 bases between. The CDR3 extends over 15 amino acids. DNA for the CDR3: TGTGCCAGCAGCTTAGTTAGGGGAGTCAACTATGGCTACACCTTC. Residues: CASSLVRGVNYGYTF.

This clonotype was seen only a few times. V usage is TRBV20-1 and J usage is TRBJ1-1; D perhaps matches TRBD1 (5 bases). The CDR3 sequence is 12 residues long. The V gene lost 6 bases and the J gene lost 11 bases, with 19 bases spanning the gap. Per the germline V gene, CDR1 is DFQATT and CDR2 is SNEGSKA (reference sequence). CDR3 coding DNA: TGCAGTGCCCTACACCTCCGGGACCGGGCTTTCTTT. This encodes CSALHLRDRAFF.

This clonotype was seen a few times. The V call is TRBV6-5, the J call TRBJ1-1; TRBD1 agrees at 7 bases. Germline CDR1 is MNHEY and CDR2 is SVGAGI. The CDR3 spans 14 residues. The trim removed 6 bases at V and 4 bases at J, leaving 8 bases unmatched. Here the CDR3 DNA reads TGTGCCAGCAGCCAACAGGGGAGAGGCACTGAAGCTTTCTTT. Its translation: CASSQQGRGTEAFF.

The V gene is TRBV29-1, the J gene TRBJ2-7, with 10 positions matching TRBD2. Trimming at V came to 3 bases and at J to 7 bases, leaving 6 bases not matched to a gene. Per the germline V gene, CDR1 is SQVTM and CDR2 is ANQGSEA. The CDR3 loop spans 13 amino acids. CDR3 DNA: TGCAGCGTTGATGAGCGGGGGGGCAAAGAGCAGTACTTC. Its protein is CSVDERGGKEQYF.

The CDR3 spells CASSPSLFEQYF. In nucleotides, the CDR3 is TGTGCCAGCTCACCATCCCTCTTTGAGCAGTACTTC. This chain connects TRBV18 to TRBJ2-7; no reliable D call. Looked up from germline, CDR1 is KGHSH and CDR2 is LQKENI. The CDR3 totals 12 residues. The V gene lost 2 bases and the J gene lost 7 bases, with 9 bases spanning the gap.

The genes are TRBV6-6 and TRBJ1-1; 8 bases map to TRBD1. Germline V CDR1 and CDR2: MNHNY, SVGAGI (reference sequence). The junction had 12 bases not matched to a gene; V was cut back by 6 bases and J by 6 bases. CDR3 length equals 15 residues. CDR3 bases: TGTGCCAGCAGCCTCATCCCGGACAGGGTGCCTGAAGCTTTCTTT. Translating it yields CASSLIPDRVPEAFF.

This clonotype was seen repeatedly, ten times or more. The gene calls are TRBV18 and TRBJ1-3; 7 nucleotides line up with TRBD1. The CDR3 spans 17 residues. V lost 6 bases, J lost 0 bases, and 11 bases stayed unmatched. CDR1 and CDR2 (germline): KGHSH, LQKENI. The CDR3 sequence: CASSPAEGALSGNTIYF. The CDR3 DNA follows: TGTGCCAGCTCCCCCGCCGAGGGGGCCCTCTCTGGAAACACCATATATTTT.

The gene calls are TRBV20-1 and TRBJ2-3, with 12 bases lining up with TRBD2. The CDR3 covers 15 residues. Unmatched junction bases numbered 5, after V lost 4 bases and J lost 3 bases. CDR1 DFQATT and CDR2 SNEGSKA come from the germline V gene (reference sequence). The CDR3, as DNA: TGCAGTGCTAAACTAGCGGGGGGCCGTACAGATACGCAGTATTTT. Translating gives CSAKLAGGRTDTQYF.

This clonotype was found many times. This rearrangement joins TRBV7-6 to TRBJ1-4, with D unresolved. Trimming shortened V by 6 bases and J by 8 bases, and 7 bases separated the two germline ends. Germline CDR1 reads SGHVS; CDR2 reads FNYEAQ. The CDR3 has 11 amino acids. CDR3 nucleotides: TGTGCCAGCAGTCTGGACGAAAAACTGTTTTTT. The encoded protein is CASSLDEKLFF.

This clonotype was picked up one time. The chain uses TRBV7-9 and TRBJ2-7; D is undetermined. Germline CDR1 is SEHNR and CDR2 is FQNEAQ (reference sequence). The CDR3 spans 15 residues. The V end was cut by 4 bases, the J end by 6 bases, with 19 bases between. The CDR3 DNA is TGTGCCAGCAGCTCACCGGGCCCCGGAAACGGCGAGCAGTACTTC. Amino acid sequence: CASSSPGPGNGEQYF.

In its sample, this clonotype was seen a few times. J is TRBJ1-1 and V is TRBV7-9; no clear D. The ends were cut back, 8 bases at V and 13 bases at J, with 14 bases in the middle. The length of the CDR3 is 10 residues. The germline CDR1 and CDR2 sequences are SEHNR and FQNEAQ (reference sequence). The CDR3 sequence: CASQRPVIFF. The CDR3 DNA sequence: TGTGCCAGCCAGCGGCCTGTTATTTTCTTT.

The chain carries TRBV7-3 and TRBJ2-6; D may be TRBD1 or TRBD2 (5 bases each). Germline V gives CDR1 SGHTA, CDR2 FQGTGA. The CDR3 loop spans 16 amino acids. Trimming removed 1 base from V and 1 base from J, with 8 bases in between. In DNA form, the CDR3 reads TGTGCCAGCAGCTTAATGGGGACGTCTGGGGCCAACGTCCTGACTTTC. It yields the protein CASSLMGTSGANVLTF.

V usage is TRBV7-9 and J usage is TRBJ2-7; tentatively, D is TRBD1 (5 bases). V shed 5 bases and J shed 2 bases, with 13 bases lying between them. Germline V CDR1 and CDR2: SEHNR, FQNEAQ (reference sequence). The CDR3 is made up of 14 amino acids. The CDR3 here is CASSHRQTPYEQYF. Written as DNA, the CDR3 is TGTGCCAGCAGCCACAGACAGACGCCCTACGAGCAGTACTTC.

This clonotype was observed at least ten times. The CDR3 DNA reads TGCAGCGTTGGCCAAAACAATGAGCAGTTCTTC. It specifies CSVGQNNEQFF. J is TRBJ2-1 and V is TRBV29-1, with D unresolved. The CDR3 has 11 residues. The germline gives CDR1 SQVTM, CDR2 ANQGSEA. Trimming removed 4 bases at V and 5 bases at J, with 6 bases between.

V is TRBV2 and J is TRBJ2-7; D unresolved. This CDR3 has 14 residues. V was trimmed by 2 bases and J by 2 bases, leaving 10 bases between them. Germline lookup yields CDR1 SNHLY and CDR2 FYNNEI. This CDR3 reads CASSEKRVPYEQYF. The CDR3 DNA reads TGTGCCAGCAGTGAAAAACGGGTCCCCTACGAGCAGTACTTC. The full variable domain, its missing parts supplied by reference TRBV2 and TRBJ2-7, is EPEVTQTPSHQVTQMGQEVILRCVPISNHLYFYWYRQILGQKVEFLVSFYNNEISEKSEIFDDQFSVERPDGSNFTLKIRSTKLEDSAMYFCASSEKRVPYEQYFGPGTRLTVT.

This clonotype was seen ten or more times. The chain uses TRBV4-3 and TRBJ2-3; 7 positions match TRBD2. With 4 bases clipped from V and 1 base from J, the junction kept 2 bases outside the gene matches. The CDR3 contains 14 residues. In germline, CDR1 is LGHNA, CDR2 YSLEER. The chain's CDR3 is CASSRAGGTDTQYF. The CDR3 bases are TGCGCCAGCAGCCGTGCGGGGGGCACAGATACGCAGTATTTT.

This clonotype was seen a few times. The chain employs TRBV3-1 and TRBJ1-3; D is undetermined. The V and J ends lost 4 bases and 0 bases respectively, with 10 bases between them. Germline V gene data show CDR1 as LGHDT and CDR2 as YNNKEL (reference sequence). The CDR3 loop spans 15 amino acids. CDR3 protein: CASSPLQASGNTIYF. The CDR3 DNA sequence: TGTGCCAGCAGCCCCTTACAAGCCTCTGGAAACACCATATATTTT.